This TCR beta chain stems from a study of blood T cell repertoires in COVID-19. Study at large: PBMCs, B-cell-depleted T cells, or T cells provided the cDNA or gDNA that made up the material.

CDR3 size: 16 residues. Germline CDR1 is MRHNA and CDR2 is SNTAGT. Unmatched junction bases numbered 5, after V lost 4 bases and J lost 3 bases. Assay used: immunoSEQ multiplex PCR; TCRdb lists only in-frame clones, some missing. The sample lists 150,000 to 250,000 clones, about nine tenths occurring once. Specimen: PBMCs or T cells enriched from blood (not recorded which). This sequence joins TRBV6-4 and TRBJ2-1; 11 bases line up with TRBD2. The clonotype comes from a woman between 25 and 40 years old who had recovered from COVID-19. The CDR3 loop reads CASSGGTSGDYNEQFF. The CDR3 DNA reads TGTGCCAGCAGTGGAGGGACTAGCGGAGACTACAATGAGCAGTTCTTC.